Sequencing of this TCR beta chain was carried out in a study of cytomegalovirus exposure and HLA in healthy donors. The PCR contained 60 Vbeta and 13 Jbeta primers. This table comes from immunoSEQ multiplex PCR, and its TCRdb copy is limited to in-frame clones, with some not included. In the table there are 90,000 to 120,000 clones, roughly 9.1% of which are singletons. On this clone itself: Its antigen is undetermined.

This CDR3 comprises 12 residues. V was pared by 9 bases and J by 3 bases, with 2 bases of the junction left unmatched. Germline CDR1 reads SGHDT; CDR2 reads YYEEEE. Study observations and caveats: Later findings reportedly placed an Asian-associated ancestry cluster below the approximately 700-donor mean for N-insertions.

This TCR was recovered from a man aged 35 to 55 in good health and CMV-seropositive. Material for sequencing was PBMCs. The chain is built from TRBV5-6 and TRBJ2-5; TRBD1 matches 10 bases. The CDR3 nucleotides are TGTGCCACCGGACAGGGGGAAGAGACCCAGTACTTC. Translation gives CATGQGEETQYF.